Detailed here is one TCR beta chain. Its antigen is unidentified. This sample was included in a study of OX40 agonist ivuxolimab in advanced cancers. Notes on the study in general: Near-lowest levels of clonal expansion characterized partial responders at 0.1-3.0 mg/kg. Dose levels from 0.1 to 3.0 mg/kg saw CD4+ and CD8+ blood T cells expand clonally by week 6.

TCRdb keeps only in-frame clones here, not all; method: immunoSEQ multiplex PCR. The data hold around 15,000 clones, with about 80% observed a single time. The CDR3 spans 13 residues. Trimming took off 5 bases at V and 12 bases at J, with 17 bases between the two ends. CDR1 is SEHNR, CDR2 FQNEAQ, per germline (reference sequence). The gene calls are TRBV7-9 and TRBJ2-1, with a tentative D call TRBD1 (5 bases). The input for sequencing was CD4+ or CD8+ T cells sorted from blood, taken in a trial of the OX40 agonist ivuxolimab. The TCR sequence derives from an adult with an advanced solid tumor such as melanoma, head and neck, liver or kidney cancer. The CDR3 sequence is CASSTLFAGAQFF. The CDR3 DNA sequence: TGTGCCAGCAGCACCCTCTTCGCTGGGGCGCAGTTCTTC.